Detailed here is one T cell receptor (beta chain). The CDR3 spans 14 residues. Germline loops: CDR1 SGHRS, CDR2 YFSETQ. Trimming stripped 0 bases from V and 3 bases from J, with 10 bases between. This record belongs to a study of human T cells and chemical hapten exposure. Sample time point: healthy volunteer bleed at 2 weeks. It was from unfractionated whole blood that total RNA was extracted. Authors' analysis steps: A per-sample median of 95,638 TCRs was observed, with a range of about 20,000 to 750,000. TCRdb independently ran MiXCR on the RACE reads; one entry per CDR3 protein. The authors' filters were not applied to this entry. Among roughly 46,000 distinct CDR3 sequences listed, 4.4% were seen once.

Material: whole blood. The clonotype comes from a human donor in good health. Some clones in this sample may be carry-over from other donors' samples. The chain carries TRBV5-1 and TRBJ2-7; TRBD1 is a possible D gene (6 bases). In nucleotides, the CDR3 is TGCGCCAGCAGCTTGGGAGGGGGTAACTACGAGCAGTACTTC. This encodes CASSLGGGNYEQYF.